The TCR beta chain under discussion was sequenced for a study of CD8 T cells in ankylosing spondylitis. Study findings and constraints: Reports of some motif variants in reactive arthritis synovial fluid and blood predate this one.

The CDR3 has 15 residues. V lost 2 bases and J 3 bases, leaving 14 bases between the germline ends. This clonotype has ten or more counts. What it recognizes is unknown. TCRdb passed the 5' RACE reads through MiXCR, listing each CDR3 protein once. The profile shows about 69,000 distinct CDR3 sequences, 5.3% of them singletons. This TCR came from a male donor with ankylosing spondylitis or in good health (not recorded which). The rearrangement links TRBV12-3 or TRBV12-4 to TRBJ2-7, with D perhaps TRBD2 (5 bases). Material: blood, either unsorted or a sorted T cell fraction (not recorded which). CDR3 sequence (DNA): TGTGCCAGCAGTTTAAATCGGGGTTCTCTCTACGAGCAGTACTTC. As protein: CASSLNRGSLYEQYF.